This is a list of T cell receptor beta chains from one sample in a study of blood T cell repertoires in COVID-19. Sequenced by immunoSEQ multiplex PCR; TCRdb stores in-frame clones only, minus some. The sample holds about 110,000 clones, 75% to 90% seen once. The sample was peripheral blood. The receptors originated from a woman in her fifties or sixties with acute or convalescent COVID-19. CDR3s include the opening cysteine and the closing phenylalanine or tryptophan. Each record gives: V gene, J gene, clone size, D gene, CDR3 DNA, CDR3 protein. D genes are given only for firm matches. The size entry is marked missing in some rows and otherwise reads once, few, many or a size class.

v_call: TRBV28; j_call: TRBJ1-3; clone_size: once; d_call: TRBD1; cdr3_nt: TGTGCCAGCAGTTTAGGGGGACAGGGGGGAAACACCATATATTTT; cdr3_aa: CASSLGGQGGNTIYF
v_call: TRBV6-5; j_call: TRBJ1-5; clone_size: -; d_call: -; cdr3_nt: TGTGCCAGCGCTGTGAGTTTTTATAGCAATCAGCCCCAGCATTTT; cdr3_aa: CASAVSFYSNQPQHF
v_call: TRBV6-5; j_call: TRBJ1-4; clone_size: -; d_call: -; cdr3_nt: TGTGCCAGCAGTTACGACCCGGGACACCCAAATGAAAAACTGTTTTTT; cdr3_aa: CASSYDPGHPNEKLFF
v_call: TRBV7-8; j_call: TRBJ1-1; clone_size: -; d_call: TRBD1; cdr3_nt: TGTGCCAGCAGCTTAGCACGGGACAGCACTGAAGCTTTCTTT; cdr3_aa: CASSLARDSTEAFF
v_call: TRBV10-3; j_call: TRBJ1-5; clone_size: -; d_call: -; cdr3_nt: TGTGCCAGCCGGGACTCCAATCAGCCCCAGCATTTT; cdr3_aa: CASRDSNQPQHF
v_call: TRBV18; j_call: TRBJ1-1; clone_size: -; d_call: TRBD1; cdr3_nt: TGTGCCAGCTCATTAGACAGGGGGAACACTGAAGCTTTCTTT; cdr3_aa: CASSLDRGNTEAFF
v_call: TRBV10-3; j_call: TRBJ1-2; clone_size: -; d_call: -; cdr3_nt: TGTGCCATCAGTGAGTCTCGGGAATATGGCTACACCTTC; cdr3_aa: CAISESREYGYTF
v_call: TRBV10-2; j_call: TRBJ2-5; clone_size: -; d_call: TRBD2; cdr3_nt: TGCGCCAGCAGTACCCCTGTTAACGGGAGGGCCGGTGAGACCCAGTACTTC; cdr3_aa: CASSTPVNGRAGETQYF
v_call: TRBV6-5; j_call: TRBJ1-2; clone_size: once; d_call: -; cdr3_nt: TGTGCCAGCAGTTACTTGGACACGAGGGGCTACACCTTC; cdr3_aa: CASSYLDTRGYTF
v_call: TRBV11-1; j_call: TRBJ2-1; clone_size: -; d_call: TRBD2; cdr3_nt: TGTGCCAGCAGCTTAAGAGAGAGCGGGGCCTACAATGAGCAGTTCTTC; cdr3_aa: CASSLRESGAYNEQFF
v_call: TRBV29-1; j_call: TRBJ1-2; clone_size: -; d_call: -; cdr3_nt: TGCAGCGTTGAAGATCAGGCAGGTTACTATGGCTACACCTTC; cdr3_aa: CSVEDQAGYYGYTF
v_call: TRBV9; j_call: TRBJ2-1; clone_size: once; d_call: TRBD2; cdr3_nt: TGTGCCAGCAGCGTACGTGGGGCATCACTAGCGGACGATGAGCAGTTCTTC; cdr3_aa: CASSVRGASLADDEQFF
v_call: TRBV6-1; j_call: TRBJ1-2; clone_size: -; d_call: -; cdr3_nt: TGTGCCAGCAGTGAAGGGCAGGGGACTATTGAAGACACCTTC; cdr3_aa: CASSEGQGTIEDTF
v_call: TRBV5-1; j_call: TRBJ1-1; clone_size: -; d_call: TRBD1; cdr3_nt: TGCGCCAGCAGCTTGAAATCAGACAGGGGGCTGTTTAACACTGAAGCTTTCTTT; cdr3_aa: CASSLKSDRGLFNTEAFF
v_call: TRBV5-1; j_call: TRBJ2-7; clone_size: -; d_call: -; cdr3_nt: TGCGCCAGCAGCTTGGTTGGTGGAGCCTACGAGCAGTACTTC; cdr3_aa: CASSLVGGAYEQYF
v_call: TRBV3-1/TRBV3-2; j_call: TRBJ1-2; clone_size: -; d_call: -; cdr3_nt: TGTGCCAGCAGCCCTGCGTGGACAGCCACTGGTGGCTACACCTTC; cdr3_aa: CASSPAWTATGGYTF
v_call: TRBV18; j_call: TRBJ2-7; clone_size: once; d_call: TRBD1; cdr3_nt: TGTGCCAGCTCACCGAAAGACAGGGCCGACTACGAGCAGTACTTC; cdr3_aa: CASSPKDRADYEQYF
v_call: TRBV4-1; j_call: TRBJ2-7; clone_size: once; d_call: TRBD2; cdr3_nt: TGCGCCAGCAGCCAAGATCCAGCGGGGACCTCCTACGAGCAGTACTTC; cdr3_aa: CASSQDPAGTSYEQYF
v_call: TRBV4-3; j_call: TRBJ2-1; clone_size: -; d_call: TRBD2; cdr3_nt: TGCGCCAGCAGCCAAGGGGCTAGCGGGAACAATGAGCAGTTCTTC; cdr3_aa: CASSQGASGNNEQFF
v_call: TRBV7-9; j_call: TRBJ1-5; clone_size: -; d_call: TRBD1; cdr3_nt: TGTGCCAGCAGCGGAACAGGGGAAGCCCAGCATTTT; cdr3_aa: CASSGTGEAQHF
v_call: TRBV19; j_call: TRBJ1-2; clone_size: -; d_call: -; cdr3_nt: TGTGCCAGTACGGGCTCGGGGGACTATGGCTACACCTTC; cdr3_aa: CASTGSGDYGYTF
v_call: TRBV19; j_call: TRBJ2-5; clone_size: -; d_call: TRBD2; cdr3_nt: TGTGCCAGTAGTAGCCGGGGGGGGCTCCAAGAGACCCAGTACTTC; cdr3_aa: CASSSRGGLQETQYF
v_call: TRBV4-1; j_call: TRBJ2-7; clone_size: -; d_call: TRBD2; cdr3_nt: TGCGCCAGCAGCCAAGAGGGTGTAGGCAGCGGGAGCTCCTACGAGCAGTACTTC; cdr3_aa: CASSQEGVGSGSSYEQYF
v_call: TRBV3-1/TRBV3-2; j_call: TRBJ1-6; clone_size: -; d_call: -; cdr3_nt: TGTGCCAGCAGCCAAGATCGAACAGGGCCTTATAATTCACCCCTCCACTTT; cdr3_aa: CASSQDRTGPYNSPLHF
v_call: TRBV19; j_call: TRBJ1-5; clone_size: -; d_call: -; cdr3_nt: TGTGCCAGTAGTATGAAGGAGCTCGGTCAGCCCCAGCATTTT; cdr3_aa: CASSMKELGQPQHF
v_call: TRBV7-9; j_call: TRBJ1-1; clone_size: once; d_call: -; cdr3_nt: TGTGCCAGCAGCCGGGACTCCCAAAGCCCCTACACTGAAGCTTTCTTT; cdr3_aa: CASSRDSQSPYTEAFF
v_call: TRBV24-1; j_call: TRBJ1-1; clone_size: -; d_call: -; cdr3_nt: TGTGCCACCAGTGCCGGTCATGAAGCTTTCTTT; cdr3_aa: CATSAGHEAFF
v_call: TRBV29-1; j_call: TRBJ2-7; clone_size: -; d_call: TRBD2; cdr3_nt: TGCAGCGTTGAAGATCTGTCTAGCGGGCCCTACGAGCAGTACTTC; cdr3_aa: CSVEDLSSGPYEQYF
v_call: TRBV28; j_call: TRBJ2-7; clone_size: few; d_call: TRBD2; cdr3_nt: TGTGCCAGCAGTTTAGCGGGAGTTTCATCCGAGCAGTACTTC; cdr3_aa: CASSLAGVSSEQYF
v_call: TRBV4-1; j_call: TRBJ2-1; clone_size: once; d_call: TRBD1; cdr3_nt: TGCGCCAGCAGGGGACAGGGGTTCCATGAGCAGTTCTTC; cdr3_aa: CASRGQGFHEQFF
v_call: TRBV19; j_call: TRBJ1-1; clone_size: -; d_call: TRBD1; cdr3_nt: TGTGCCAGTAGTTTACCGGGACAGGGGGAAGCTTTCTTT; cdr3_aa: CASSLPGQGEAFF
v_call: TRBV7-2; j_call: TRBJ1-1; clone_size: -; d_call: TRBD1; cdr3_nt: TGTGCCAGCAGCTTAGTTACAGGGGGAAGGAACACTGAAGCTTTCTTT; cdr3_aa: CASSLVTGGRNTEAFF
v_call: TRBV24-1; j_call: TRBJ1-5; clone_size: -; d_call: -; cdr3_nt: TGTGCCACCAGTGACCCAACTGCGGTGGGGCCCCAGCATTTT; cdr3_aa: CATSDPTAVGPQHF
v_call: TRBV7-9; j_call: TRBJ2-7; clone_size: -; d_call: TRBD1; cdr3_nt: TGTGCCAGCAGCTTAGTTGGGACAGCAACCTACGAGCAGTACTTC; cdr3_aa: CASSLVGTATYEQYF
v_call: TRBV3-1/TRBV3-2; j_call: TRBJ1-6; clone_size: -; d_call: TRBD1; cdr3_nt: TGTGCCAGCAGCCTCGGACAGGGTAATTCACCCCTCCACTTT; cdr3_aa: CASSLGQGNSPLHF
v_call: TRBV30; j_call: TRBJ2-3; clone_size: -; d_call: -; cdr3_nt: TGTGCCTGGAGTGTGTCCATCACAGATACGCAGTATTTT; cdr3_aa: CAWSVSITDTQYF
v_call: TRBV29-1; j_call: TRBJ2-1; clone_size: -; d_call: TRBD2; cdr3_nt: TGCAGCGTTGAGGCTTATCTTATACTAGCGGGAGGGTCCTACAATGAGCAGTTCTTC; cdr3_aa: CSVEAYLILAGGSYNEQFF
v_call: TRBV27; j_call: TRBJ1-2; clone_size: few; d_call: -; cdr3_nt: TGTGCCAGCAGTCCCAGGGGTTTTGGTGGCTACACCTTC; cdr3_aa: CASSPRGFGGYTF
v_call: TRBV4-3; j_call: TRBJ2-7; clone_size: -; d_call: -; cdr3_nt: TGCGCCAGCAGCCAAGATTTGCAGGACTCCTACGAGCAGTACTTC; cdr3_aa: CASSQDLQDSYEQYF
v_call: TRBV28; j_call: TRBJ1-5; clone_size: -; d_call: -; cdr3_nt: TGTGCCAGCAGTGTGTCGGGGGGAGGACAGCCCCAGCATTTT; cdr3_aa: CASSVSGGGQPQHF
v_call: TRBV6-1; j_call: TRBJ1-1; clone_size: -; d_call: TRBD1; cdr3_nt: TGTGCCAGCAGTGAGGCCGGACAGGGGATGACTGAAGCTTTCTTT; cdr3_aa: CASSEAGQGMTEAFF
v_call: TRBV4-1; j_call: TRBJ1-4; clone_size: -; d_call: -; cdr3_nt: TGCGCCAGCAGCCAAGTCCTTTTCACTAATGAAAAACTGTTTTTT; cdr3_aa: CASSQVLFTNEKLFF
v_call: TRBV3-1/TRBV3-2; j_call: TRBJ1-6; clone_size: once; d_call: TRBD1; cdr3_nt: TGTGCCAGCAGCCCCTACGGGACAGTAAATTCACCCCTCCACTTT; cdr3_aa: CASSPYGTVNSPLHF
v_call: TRBV27; j_call: TRBJ2-7; clone_size: -; d_call: -; cdr3_nt: TGTGCCAGCAGTCGCTTTTTGGGCAGGGCCTACGAGCAGTACTTC; cdr3_aa: CASSRFLGRAYEQYF
v_call: TRBV10-3; j_call: TRBJ1-5; clone_size: -; d_call: -; cdr3_nt: TGTGCCATCAGTGAGTCGCGGCAGGGAGGTAATCAGCCCCAGCATTTT; cdr3_aa: CAISESRQGGNQPQHF
v_call: TRBV7-8; j_call: TRBJ2-5; clone_size: -; d_call: TRBD1; cdr3_nt: TGTGCCAGCAGCGCCAGGGGGCGGCAAGAGACCCAGTACTTC; cdr3_aa: CASSARGRQETQYF
v_call: TRBV5-1; j_call: TRBJ1-1; clone_size: few; d_call: -; cdr3_nt: TGCGCCAGCAGCTTGGGACAACTCACTGAAGCTTTCTTT; cdr3_aa: CASSLGQLTEAFF
v_call: TRBV6-5; j_call: TRBJ1-2; clone_size: -; d_call: -; cdr3_nt: TGTGCCAGCACCTCTAGACGCGCCAAGGACTACACCTTC; cdr3_aa: CASTSRRAKDYTF
v_call: TRBV13; j_call: TRBJ2-7; clone_size: few; d_call: TRBD2; cdr3_nt: TGTGCCAGCAGCTTAAAGGGACTAGCGGGAGTTGAGCAGTACTTC; cdr3_aa: CASSLKGLAGVEQYF
v_call: TRBV27; j_call: TRBJ2-5; clone_size: once; d_call: -; cdr3_nt: TGTGCCAGCAGTTTAGGGGTGACAGGTATCGAGACCCAGTACTTC; cdr3_aa: CASSLGVTGIETQYF
v_call: TRBV6-2/TRBV6-3; j_call: TRBJ2-7; clone_size: -; d_call: -; cdr3_nt: TGTGCCAGCAGTTACTCAGGGGCGAGGAAAGACTTC; cdr3_aa: CASSYSGARKDF
v_call: TRBV9; j_call: TRBJ1-4; clone_size: -; d_call: TRBD1; cdr3_nt: TGTGCCAGCAGCGCCCGACAGGGGAATGAAAAACTGTTTTTT; cdr3_aa: CASSARQGNEKLFF
v_call: TRBV10-1; j_call: TRBJ1-1; clone_size: -; d_call: TRBD1; cdr3_nt: TGCGCCAGCAGTGAAAACAGGGGGAGGACTGAAGCTTTCTTT; cdr3_aa: CASSENRGRTEAFF
v_call: TRBV12-3/TRBV12-4; j_call: TRBJ1-3; clone_size: -; d_call: -; cdr3_nt: TGTGCCAGCGGAGAAGGCGTCGCGTACACCATATATTTT; cdr3_aa: CASGEGVAYTIYF
v_call: TRBV6-5; j_call: TRBJ1-2; clone_size: -; d_call: -; cdr3_nt: TGTGCCAGCAGTTACTCCTACAGGCACTATGGCTACACCTTC; cdr3_aa: CASSYSYRHYGYTF
v_call: TRBV7-2; j_call: TRBJ2-7; clone_size: -; d_call: TRBD1; cdr3_nt: TGTGCCAGCAGCTTCTACAGGGGGCTCGAGCAGTACTTC; cdr3_aa: CASSFYRGLEQYF
v_call: TRBV6-1; j_call: TRBJ2-1; clone_size: -; d_call: TRBD2; cdr3_nt: TGTGCCAGCAGTGAAGCTTCTCTAGCGGGGGGGTTCAGTGAGCAGTTCTTC; cdr3_aa: CASSEASLAGGFSEQFF